A selection of T cell receptor beta chains follows, all from one sample in a study of patients and donors after allogeneic stem cell transplantation. Each CDR3 protein gets one entry after TCRdb re-called the RT-PCR reads with MiXCR. The sample lists about 200,000 distinct CDR3 sequences; around two fifths were seen once. The sample was blood, either unsorted or a sorted T cell fraction (not recorded which). The receptors stem from a human donor who was either an allogeneic HSCT recipient or a stem cell or donor lymphocyte infusion donor (not recorded which). It is not recorded whose cells these are; they may come from a transplant donor. Both conserved end residues are trimmed from each CDR3. Where a row states a size, it is once, few, many or the class of an expanded clone; other rows omit it.

v_gene: TRBV5-1; abundance: NA; j_gene: TRBJ1-2; CDR3aa: ASSDGFYGYT
v_gene: TRBV12-3/TRBV12-4; abundance: few; j_gene: TRBJ1-6; CDR3aa: ASSVDRAGSPLH
v_gene: TRBV6-6; abundance: few; j_gene: TRBJ1-1; CDR3aa: ASSPILATEAF
v_gene: TRBV10-2; abundance: many; j_gene: TRBJ1-5; CDR3aa: ASSESGQNQPQH
v_gene: TRBV7-2; abundance: few; j_gene: TRBJ2-3; CDR3aa: ASSLWAGGVTDTQY
v_gene: TRBV15; abundance: NA; j_gene: TRBJ2-7; CDR3aa: ATSRGQQFYEQY
v_gene: TRBV12-3/TRBV12-4; abundance: once; j_gene: TRBJ2-2; CDR3aa: ASSFLAGDRGAGELF
v_gene: TRBV3-1; abundance: few; j_gene: TRBJ2-1; CDR3aa: ASSQTPQRGEQF
v_gene: TRBV12-3/TRBV12-4; abundance: few; j_gene: TRBJ2-1; CDR3aa: ASSAGLSYNEQF
v_gene: TRBV12-3/TRBV12-4; abundance: NA; j_gene: TRBJ1-5; CDR3aa: ASRRDLNQPQH
v_gene: TRBV29-1; abundance: NA; j_gene: TRBJ2-6; CDR3aa: SVAGWAGANVLT
v_gene: TRBV20-1; abundance: NA; j_gene: TRBJ1-5; CDR3aa: SARPPGRAASNQPQH
v_gene: TRBV5-1; abundance: NA; j_gene: TRBJ2-2; CDR3aa: ASSLWNTGELF
v_gene: TRBV12-3/TRBV12-4; abundance: NA; j_gene: TRBJ1-1; CDR3aa: ASSPGVEGTEAF
v_gene: TRBV6-2/TRBV6-3; abundance: once; j_gene: TRBJ2-1; CDR3aa: ASNQGMDGEQF
v_gene: TRBV12-3/TRBV12-4; abundance: NA; j_gene: TRBJ2-1; CDR3aa: ASSALLTSRNEQF
v_gene: TRBV29-1; abundance: many; j_gene: TRBJ1-2; CDR3aa: SVEVGYGYT
v_gene: TRBV3-1; abundance: few; j_gene: TRBJ1-2; CDR3aa: ASSQVLPGQGASGYT
v_gene: TRBV7-3; abundance: NA; j_gene: TRBJ2-3; CDR3aa: ASSLTSAATDTQY
v_gene: TRBV12-3/TRBV12-4; abundance: NA; j_gene: TRBJ1-2; CDR3aa: ASSLAMTGNYGYT
v_gene: TRBV6-5; abundance: few; j_gene: TRBJ1-1; CDR3aa: ASSYSYSLGTGVFAEAF
v_gene: TRBV11-2; abundance: few; j_gene: TRBJ1-2; CDR3aa: ASSSHLGGYT
v_gene: TRBV29-1; abundance: few; j_gene: TRBJ2-1; CDR3aa: SAWTGSSYNEQF
v_gene: TRBV7-9; abundance: NA; j_gene: TRBJ1-1; CDR3aa: ASSLLQGRFAEAF
v_gene: TRBV3-1; abundance: once; j_gene: TRBJ2-7; CDR3aa: ASSHGARGEAYEQY
v_gene: TRBV4-2; abundance: NA; j_gene: TRBJ1-2; CDR3aa: ASSQLRLGTGKYGYT
v_gene: TRBV10-3; abundance: NA; j_gene: TRBJ1-1; CDR3aa: AISVGDGDTEAF
v_gene: TRBV12-3/TRBV12-4; abundance: few; j_gene: TRBJ1-5; CDR3aa: ASSPHRVAQPQH
v_gene: TRBV7-9; abundance: few; j_gene: TRBJ1-2; CDR3aa: ASSSTGDRPYGYT
v_gene: TRBV12-3/TRBV12-4; abundance: many; j_gene: TRBJ1-2; CDR3aa: ASSPSRYNYGYT
v_gene: TRBV5-1; abundance: NA; j_gene: TRBJ2-5; CDR3aa: ASSLAGDRAQETQY
v_gene: TRBV11-2; abundance: few; j_gene: TRBJ1-2; CDR3aa: ASSVIPGAAGYT
v_gene: TRBV5-1; abundance: NA; j_gene: TRBJ2-7; CDR3aa: ASSFGGAYEQY
v_gene: TRBV4-3; abundance: few; j_gene: TRBJ1-3; CDR3aa: ASSQGRGGNTIY
v_gene: TRBV5-1; abundance: few; j_gene: TRBJ2-7; CDR3aa: ASSLVGRTGAHEQY
v_gene: TRBV5-1; abundance: NA; j_gene: TRBJ1-4; CDR3aa: ASYGGEKLF
v_gene: TRBV6-2/TRBV6-3; abundance: NA; j_gene: TRBJ1-1; CDR3aa: ASRENQNTEAF
v_gene: TRBV20-1; abundance: few; j_gene: TRBJ1-6; CDR3aa: SARDSPSSYNSPLH
v_gene: TRBV10-3; abundance: NA; j_gene: TRBJ2-7; CDR3aa: AISEFLTGYEQY
v_gene: TRBV7-2; abundance: NA; j_gene: TRBJ1-2; CDR3aa: ASSPRPGGEGYT
v_gene: TRBV7-9; abundance: few; j_gene: TRBJ1-2; CDR3aa: ASSLEGGVGYT
v_gene: TRBV2; abundance: few; j_gene: TRBJ1-4; CDR3aa: ASSDTGHKGKLF
v_gene: TRBV19; abundance: NA; j_gene: TRBJ1-1; CDR3aa: ASSRNRVRTEAF
v_gene: TRBV4-1; abundance: few; j_gene: TRBJ1-2; CDR3aa: ASSQEVRTVYGYT
v_gene: TRBV29-1; abundance: few; j_gene: TRBJ2-5; CDR3aa: SVNRHIQETQY
v_gene: TRBV5-1; abundance: NA; j_gene: TRBJ1-1; CDR3aa: ASSMGQGAPTEAF
v_gene: TRBV7-9; abundance: few; j_gene: TRBJ1-2; CDR3aa: ASSYTGVAGYT
v_gene: TRBV27; abundance: NA; j_gene: TRBJ1-2; CDR3aa: ASSFGQGVNYGYT
v_gene: TRBV12-3/TRBV12-4; abundance: many; j_gene: TRBJ2-3; CDR3aa: ASSLEAGVFISDTQY
v_gene: TRBV3-1; abundance: few; j_gene: TRBJ2-3; CDR3aa: ASSTRRRDLGATDTQY
v_gene: TRBV10-3; abundance: NA; j_gene: TRBJ2-7; CDR3aa: AITGGQGSNEQY
v_gene: TRBV27; abundance: NA; j_gene: TRBJ1-2; CDR3aa: ASSLYRGTTYGYT
v_gene: TRBV10-1; abundance: NA; j_gene: TRBJ1-5; CDR3aa: ASSEADRAQEPQH